This T cell receptor beta chain was recorded in a study of blood T cells in healthy people across ages. Study results and caveats: The study found more naive CD4+ cells and higher diversity in long-lived than aged donors. It was not possible, with unsorted PBMCs, to conclusively compare naive and antigen-experienced cells.

Germline loops: CDR1 SNHLY, CDR2 FYNNEI. The CDR3 extends over 15 amino acids. The V end lost 1 base, the J end lost 1 base, and 10 bases lay between the germline ends. The sample holds a few counts of this clonotype. The antigen is not known. A J-beta primer mix and a sample-barcoded 5' primer were used in a second PCR of roughly 6 to 11 cycles. Template switching added a 12-random-nucleotide identifier to every cDNA molecule. MiXCR was run by TCRdb on the 5' RACE reads, yielding one entry per CDR3 protein. The data contain 1.5 million or so distinct CDR3 sequences, 42% of them singletons. This clonotype originated in a woman between 18 and 29 years old in good health. The specimen sequenced was blood. The chain joins TRBV2 to TRBJ2-5; either TRBD1 or TRBD2 may supply D (5 bases each). The CDR3 reads CASSEVEGFQETQYF. CDR3 nucleotide sequence: TGTGCCAGCAGTGAAGTAGAGGGGTTCCAAGAGACCCAGTACTTC.